The 14 T cell receptor beta chains below all came from one sample that was sequenced in a study of T cell responses to AZD1222 COVID-19 vaccine. Only in-frame clones appear in the TCRdb table, and some are missing; sequencing was by immunoSEQ multiplex PCR. The sample contains about 110,000 clones, 85% to 95% of which appear only once. This specimen was peripheral blood, taken 28 days after the second AZD1222 dose. Receptor source: an adult who received the AZD1222 COVID-19 vaccine.

J is TRBJ1-2 and V is TRBV11-2; D is unresolved. Germline V lookup: CDR1 SGHAT, CDR2 FQNNGV. The CDR3 contains 13 residues. Trimming left V 7 bases short and J 4 bases short, with 13 bases between. The CDR3, as DNA: TGTGCCAGCAACGAAAACGGGCTCTATGGCTACACCTTC. Translating gives CASNENGLYGYTF.

V is TRBV5-1 and J is TRBJ1-1; 7 positions match TRBD1. V lost 0 bases and J lost 1; bases outside the gene matches: 3. The germline V gene has CDR1 SGHRS and CDR2 YFSETQ. The CDR3 covers 15 residues. CDR3 amino acids: CASSLATGANTEAFF. In nucleotides, the CDR3 is TGCGCCAGCAGCTTGGCCACAGGGGCGAACACTGAAGCTTTCTTT.

The chain is built from TRBV2 and TRBJ1-6; D unresolved. The CDR3 length is 15 residues. The ends were cut back, 2 bases at V and 9 bases at J, with 14 bases in the middle. Germline loops: CDR1 SNHLY, CDR2 FYNNEI. The CDR3 nucleotides are TGTGCCAGCAGTGAAAACGGGCCGGCGGGTTCACCCCTCCACTTT. It encodes CASSENGPAGSPLHF.

V usage is TRBV5-1 and J usage is TRBJ1-6; unclear D gene. Germline assignment: CDR1 SGHRS and CDR2 YFSETQ. The CDR3 is made up of 15 amino acids. V was pared by 0 bases and J by 1 base, with 5 bases between. The CDR3 loop reads CASSLDFSYNSPLHF. In DNA form, the CDR3 reads TGCGCCAGCAGCTTGGATTTTTCCTATAATTCACCCCTCCACTTT.

This chain links TRBV3-1 (or the pseudogene TRBV3-2) with TRBJ1-2, with unresolved D. This CDR3 contains 13 residues. The ends were cut back, 3 bases at V and 2 bases at J, with 7 bases in the middle. CDR1 and CDR2 from the germline V gene are LGHDT and YNNKEL (reference sequence). CDR3 in DNA: TGTGCCAGCAGCCAGGTCGACAACTATGGCTACACCTTC. The encoded protein is CASSQVDNYGYTF.

The chain joins TRBV18 to TRBJ2-3; unclear D gene. The CDR3 runs 15 residues. The germline V and J ends were trimmed by 5 bases and 0 bases, with 12 bases remaining between them. CDR1 is KGHSH, CDR2 LQKENI, per germline. CDR3 loop: CASSFVSTSTDTQYF. The DNA for the CDR3 is TGTGCCAGCTCATTTGTATCCACTAGCACAGATACGCAGTATTTT.

A single count supports this clone. The CDR3 is CASSLGTDGNTIYF. The DNA for the CDR3 is TGTGCCAGCAGCCTAGGGACCGATGGAAACACCATATATTTT. The V and J genes are TRBV7-9 and TRBJ1-3; D may be TRBD1 (5 bases). CDR1 and CDR2 from the germline V gene are SEHNR and FQNEAQ (reference sequence). Trimming shortened V by 5 bases and J by 3 bases, and 11 bases separated the two germline ends. The CDR3 runs to 14 residues.

This clone has just one count. The rearrangement links TRBV10-3 to TRBJ2-3, with 8 bases aligning to TRBD2. This CDR3 has 16 amino acids. The V gene's germline CDR1 is ENHRY and CDR2 SYGVKD. V was pared by 10 bases and J by 4 bases, with 16 bases of the junction left unmatched. The CDR3 loop is CASSPGSGSYPDTQYF. The DNA for the CDR3 is TGTGCCAGTTCACCCGGAAGCGGGAGTTACCCAGATACGCAGTATTTT.

V and J are TRBV29-1 and TRBJ1-4, with no clear D. The germline gives CDR1 SQVTM, CDR2 ANQGSEA. This CDR3 has 11 residues. Trimming stripped 4 bases from V and 7 bases from J, with 7 bases between. The CDR3 spells CSVVRSEKLFF. The CDR3 DNA is TGCAGCGTTGTAAGGTCTGAAAAACTGTTTTTT.

This chain connects TRBV11-3 to TRBJ2-7; 8 positions agree with TRBD1. The CDR3 covers 15 residues. Looked up from germline, CDR1 is SGHNT and CDR2 is YENEEA. J gave up 6 bases and V 3 bases, and 10 bases lay outside the gene matches. CDR3 sequence reads: CASSFEPGQASEQYF. CDR3 sequence (DNA): TGTGCCAGCAGCTTCGAACCGGGACAGGCTTCCGAGCAGTACTTC.

This sequence joins TRBV27 and TRBJ1-4; possibly TRBD1 for D (5 bases). The CDR3 covers 14 residues. Deletions cut 3 bases from V and 7 bases from J, with 12 bases between. Germline CDR1 MNHEY, CDR2 SMNVEV (reference sequence). CDR3 DNA sequence: TGTGCCAGCAGTTTGTATGGGGGGGGTGAAAAACTGTTTTTT. Amino acids: CASSLYGGGEKLFF.

In its sample, this clone was seen once. CDR3: CSVVGLADQETQYF. The CDR3 bases are TGCAGCGTTGTAGGGCTAGCGGACCAAGAGACCCAGTACTTC. This chain links TRBV29-1 with TRBJ2-5; 7 bases fit TRBD2. Germline V CDR1 and CDR2: SQVTM, ANQGSEA. The CDR3 contains 14 residues. The V gene end was trimmed by 4 bases and the J gene end by 0 bases; junction bases not matched to a gene: 5.

The chain has TRBV18 and TRBJ1-3, with D unresolved. CDR3 size: 14 residues. Trimming stripped 5 bases from V and 0 bases from J, with 8 bases between. Germline V gene lookup returns CDR1 KGHSH and CDR2 LQKENI. The CDR3 is CASSEGRSGNTIYF. CDR3 in DNA: TGTGCCAGCTCAGAAGGACGCTCTGGAAACACCATATATTTT.

The rearrangement uses TRBV6-5 and TRBJ2-3; TRBD2 is a possible D gene (6 bases). The CDR3 totals 13 residues. Trimming cost V 7 bases and J 2 bases, with 10 bases left between them. CDR1 MNHEY and CDR2 SVGAGI come from the germline V gene. CDR3 sequence (DNA): TGTGCCAGCACTGGACTATTCACAGATACGCAGTATTTT. As protein: CASTGLFTDTQYF.